This T cell receptor beta chain was sequenced for a study of OX40 agonist ivuxolimab in advanced cancers. For the study at large: The group had a mean age of about 64 years, ranged from roughly 23 to 85, and was 80% to 85% male. Three patients showed partial responses: one hepatocellular carcinoma and two cutaneous melanoma cases. Findings of the study overall: Within 6 weeks, CD4+ and CD8+ blood T cells expanded clonally at 0.1 to 3.0 mg/kg.

Some clones are missing from TCRdb's copy, which holds only in-frame ones; the method was immunoSEQ multiplex PCR. The repertoire has 48,000 or so clones, around 90% of them found once; the top ten carry around 6.7%. Patients with a history of autoimmune disease or on systemic immunosuppression were excluded. This CDR3 is 15 amino acids long. Comments on this clone: What it recognizes is unknown.

The origin of this receptor is an adult with an advanced solid tumor such as melanoma, head and neck, liver or kidney cancer. The input for sequencing was CD4+ or CD8+ T cells sorted from blood, taken in a trial of the OX40 agonist ivuxolimab. V and J are TRBV21-1 and TRBJ1-5; TRBD1, the table's D call, was not compared with the DNA. TRBV21-1 is assigned pseudogene status. The CDR3 protein is CASSKEGRGYQPQHF. In DNA form, the CDR3 reads TGTGCCAGCAGCAAAGAGGGCAGGGGGTATCAGCCCCAGCATTTT.